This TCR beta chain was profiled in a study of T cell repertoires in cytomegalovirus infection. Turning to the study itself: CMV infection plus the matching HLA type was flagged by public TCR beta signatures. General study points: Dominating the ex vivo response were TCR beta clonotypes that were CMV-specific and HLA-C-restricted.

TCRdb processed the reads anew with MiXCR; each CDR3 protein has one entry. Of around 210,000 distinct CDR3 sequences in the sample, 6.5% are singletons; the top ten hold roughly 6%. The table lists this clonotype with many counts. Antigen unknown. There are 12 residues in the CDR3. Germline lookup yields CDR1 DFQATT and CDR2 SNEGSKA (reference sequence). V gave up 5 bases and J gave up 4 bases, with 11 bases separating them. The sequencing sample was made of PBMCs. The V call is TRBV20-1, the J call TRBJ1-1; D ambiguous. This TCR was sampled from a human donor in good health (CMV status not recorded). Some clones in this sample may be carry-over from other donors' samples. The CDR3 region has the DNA TGCAGTGCTTATATACGGGCCACTGAAGCTTTCTTT. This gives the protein CSAYIRATEAFF.